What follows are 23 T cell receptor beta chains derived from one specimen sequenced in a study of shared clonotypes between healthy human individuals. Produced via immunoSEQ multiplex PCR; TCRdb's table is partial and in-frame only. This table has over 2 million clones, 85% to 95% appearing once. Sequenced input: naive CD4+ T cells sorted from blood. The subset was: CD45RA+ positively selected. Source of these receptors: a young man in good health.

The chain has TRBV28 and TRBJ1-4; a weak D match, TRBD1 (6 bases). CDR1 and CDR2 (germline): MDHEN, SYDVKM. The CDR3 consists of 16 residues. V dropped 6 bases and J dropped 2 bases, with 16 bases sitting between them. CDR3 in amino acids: CASSGAGGKTNEKLFF. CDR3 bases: TGTGCCAGCAGCGGGGCGGGGGGCAAGACTAATGAAAAACTGTTTTTT.

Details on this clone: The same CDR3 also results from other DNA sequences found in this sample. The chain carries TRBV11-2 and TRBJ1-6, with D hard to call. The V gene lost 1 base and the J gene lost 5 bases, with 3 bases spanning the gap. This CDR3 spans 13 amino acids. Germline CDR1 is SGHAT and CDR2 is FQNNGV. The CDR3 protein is CASSLGDNSPLHF. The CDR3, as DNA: TGTGCCAGCAGCTTAGGAGATAATTCACCCCTCCACTTT.

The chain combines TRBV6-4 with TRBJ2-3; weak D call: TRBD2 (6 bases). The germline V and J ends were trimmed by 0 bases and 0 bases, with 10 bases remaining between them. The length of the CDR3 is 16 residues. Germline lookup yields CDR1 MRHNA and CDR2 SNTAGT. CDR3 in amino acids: CASSDSAGASTDTQYF. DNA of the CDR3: TGTGCCAGCAGTGACTCAGCGGGCGCTAGCACAGATACGCAGTATTTT.

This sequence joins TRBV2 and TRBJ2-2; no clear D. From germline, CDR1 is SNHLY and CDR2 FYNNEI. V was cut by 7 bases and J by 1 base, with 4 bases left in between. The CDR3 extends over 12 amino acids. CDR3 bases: TGTGCCAGCAAGTTGAACACCGGGGAGCTGTTTTTT. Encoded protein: CASKLNTGELFF. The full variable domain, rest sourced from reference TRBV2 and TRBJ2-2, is EPEVTQTPSHQVTQMGQEVILRCVPISNHLYFYWYRQILGQKVEFLVSFYNNEISEKSEIFDDQFSVERPDGSNFTLKIRSTKLEDSAMYFCASKLNTGELFFGEGSRLTVL.

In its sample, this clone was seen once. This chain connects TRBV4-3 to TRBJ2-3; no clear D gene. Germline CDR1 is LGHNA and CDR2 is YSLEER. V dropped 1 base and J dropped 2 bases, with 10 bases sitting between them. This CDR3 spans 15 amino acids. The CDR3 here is CASSQGAGPTDTQYF. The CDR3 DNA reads TGCGCCAGCAGCCAAGGTGCAGGACCCACAGATACGCAGTATTTT.

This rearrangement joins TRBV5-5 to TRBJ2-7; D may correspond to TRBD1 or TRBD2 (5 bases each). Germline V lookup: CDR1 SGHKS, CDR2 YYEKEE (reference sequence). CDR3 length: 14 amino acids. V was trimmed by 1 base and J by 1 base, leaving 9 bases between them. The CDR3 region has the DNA TGTGCCAGCAGCTTGCAGGGAGCATCCTACGAGCAGTACTTC. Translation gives CASSLQGASYEQYF.

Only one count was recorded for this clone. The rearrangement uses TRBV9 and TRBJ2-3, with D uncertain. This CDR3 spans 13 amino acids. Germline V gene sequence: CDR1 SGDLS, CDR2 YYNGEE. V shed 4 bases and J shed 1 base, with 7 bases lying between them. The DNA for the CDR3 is TGTGCCAGCAGCTTGATGGGCACAGATACGCAGTATTTT. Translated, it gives CASSLMGTDTQYF.

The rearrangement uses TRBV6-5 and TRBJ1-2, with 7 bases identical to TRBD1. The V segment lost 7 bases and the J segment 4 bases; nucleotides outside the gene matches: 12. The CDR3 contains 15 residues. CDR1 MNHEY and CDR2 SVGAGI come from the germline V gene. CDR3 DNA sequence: TGTGCCAGCAACCCTGGGACAGTGCCTGCCTATGGCTACACCTTC. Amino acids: CASNPGTVPAYGYTF.

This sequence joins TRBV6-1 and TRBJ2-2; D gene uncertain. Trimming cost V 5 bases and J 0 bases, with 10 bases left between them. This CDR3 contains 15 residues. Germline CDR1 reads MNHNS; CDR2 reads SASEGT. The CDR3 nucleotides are TGTGCCAGCAGTCCTCTGACCGCGAACACCGGGGAGCTGTTTTTT. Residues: CASSPLTANTGELFF.

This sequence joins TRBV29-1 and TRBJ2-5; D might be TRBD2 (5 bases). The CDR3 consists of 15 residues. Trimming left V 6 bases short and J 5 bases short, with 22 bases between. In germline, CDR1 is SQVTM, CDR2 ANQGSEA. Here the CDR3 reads CSVRLPGWSLETQYF. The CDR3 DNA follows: TGCAGCGTCCGCCTTCCGGGATGGAGCCTGGAGACCCAGTACTTC.

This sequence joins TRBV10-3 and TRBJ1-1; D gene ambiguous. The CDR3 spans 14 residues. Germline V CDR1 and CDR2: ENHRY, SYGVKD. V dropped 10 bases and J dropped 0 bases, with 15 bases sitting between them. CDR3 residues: CATRPGRMNTEAFF. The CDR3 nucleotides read TGTGCCACACGACCGGGCAGAATGAACACTGAAGCTTTCTTT.

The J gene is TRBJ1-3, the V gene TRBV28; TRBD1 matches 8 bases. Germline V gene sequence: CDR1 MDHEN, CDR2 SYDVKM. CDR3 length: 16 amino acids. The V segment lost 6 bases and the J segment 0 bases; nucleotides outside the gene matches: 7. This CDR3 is CASSRTGLDSGNTIYF. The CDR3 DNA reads TGTGCCAGCAGCCGGACAGGGCTGGACTCTGGAAACACCATATATTTT.

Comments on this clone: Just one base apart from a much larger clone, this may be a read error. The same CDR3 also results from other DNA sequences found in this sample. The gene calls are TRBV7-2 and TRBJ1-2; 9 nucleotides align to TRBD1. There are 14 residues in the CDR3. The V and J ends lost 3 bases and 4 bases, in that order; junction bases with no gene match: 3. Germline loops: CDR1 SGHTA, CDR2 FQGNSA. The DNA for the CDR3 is TGTGCCAGCAGCTTGGGACAGGGTGGCTATGGCTACACCTTC. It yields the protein CASSLGQGGYGYTF.

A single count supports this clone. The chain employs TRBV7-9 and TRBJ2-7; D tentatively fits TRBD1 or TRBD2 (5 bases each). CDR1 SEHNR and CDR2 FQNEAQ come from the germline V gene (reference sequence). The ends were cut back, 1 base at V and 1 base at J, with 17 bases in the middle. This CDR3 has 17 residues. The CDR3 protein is CASSLGGTPPWSYEQYF. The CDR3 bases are TGTGCCAGCAGCTTAGGGGGGACCCCCCCGTGGTCCTACGAGCAGTACTTC. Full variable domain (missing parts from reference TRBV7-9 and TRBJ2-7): DTGVSQNPRHKITKRGQNVTFRCDPISEHNRLYWYRQTLGQGPEFLTYFQNEAQLEKSRLLSDRFSAERPKGSFSTLEIQRTEQGDSAMYLCASSLGGTPPWSYEQYFGPGTRLTVT.

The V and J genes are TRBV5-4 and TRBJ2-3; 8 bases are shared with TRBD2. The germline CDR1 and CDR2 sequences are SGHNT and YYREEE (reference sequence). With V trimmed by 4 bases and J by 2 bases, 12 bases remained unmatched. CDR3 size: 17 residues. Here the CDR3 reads CASSRRSGGPSTDTQYF. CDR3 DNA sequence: TGTGCCAGCAGCCGGAGGTCGGGAGGGCCCTCCACAGATACGCAGTATTTT.

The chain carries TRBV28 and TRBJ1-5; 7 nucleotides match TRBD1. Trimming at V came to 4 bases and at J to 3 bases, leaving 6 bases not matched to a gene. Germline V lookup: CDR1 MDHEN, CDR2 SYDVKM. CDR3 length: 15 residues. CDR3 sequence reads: CASSSWTGVNQPQHF. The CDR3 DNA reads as TGTGCCAGCAGTTCGTGGACAGGAGTCAATCAGCCCCAGCATTTT.

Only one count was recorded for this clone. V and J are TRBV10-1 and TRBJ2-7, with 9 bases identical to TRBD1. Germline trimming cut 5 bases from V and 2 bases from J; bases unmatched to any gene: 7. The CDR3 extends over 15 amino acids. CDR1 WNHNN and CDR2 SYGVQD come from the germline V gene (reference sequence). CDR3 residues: CASSPKQGATYEQYF. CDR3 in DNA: TGCGCCAGCAGTCCTAAACAGGGGGCCACCTACGAGCAGTACTTC.

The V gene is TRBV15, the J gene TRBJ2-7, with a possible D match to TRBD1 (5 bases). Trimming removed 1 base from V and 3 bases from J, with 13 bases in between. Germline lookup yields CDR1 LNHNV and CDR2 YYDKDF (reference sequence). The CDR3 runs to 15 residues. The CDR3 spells CATSRVAGSGYEQYF. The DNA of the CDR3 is TGTGCCACCAGCAGAGTGGCAGGGTCAGGCTACGAGCAGTACTTC.

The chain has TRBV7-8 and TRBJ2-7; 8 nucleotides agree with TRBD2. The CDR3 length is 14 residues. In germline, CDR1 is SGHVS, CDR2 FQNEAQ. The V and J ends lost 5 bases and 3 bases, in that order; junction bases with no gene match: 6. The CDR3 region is CASSHRTSFYEQYF. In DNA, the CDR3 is TGTGCCAGCAGCCACCGGACTAGCTTCTACGAGCAGTACTTC.

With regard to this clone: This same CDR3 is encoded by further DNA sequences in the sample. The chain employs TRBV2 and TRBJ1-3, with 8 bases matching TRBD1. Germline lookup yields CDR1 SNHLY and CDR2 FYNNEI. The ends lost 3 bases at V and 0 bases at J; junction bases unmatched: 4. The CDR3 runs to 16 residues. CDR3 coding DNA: TGTGCCAGCAGTGAGGGGACAGGCAGCTCTGGAAACACCATATATTTT. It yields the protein CASSEGTGSSGNTIYF.

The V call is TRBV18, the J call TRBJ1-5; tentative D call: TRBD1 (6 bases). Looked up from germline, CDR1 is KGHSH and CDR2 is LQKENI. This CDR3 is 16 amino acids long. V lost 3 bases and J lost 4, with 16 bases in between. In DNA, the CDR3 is TGTGCCAGCTCACCTCTCGGGGGCACCTTTAATCAGCCCCAGCATTTT. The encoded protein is CASSPLGGTFNQPQHF.

CDR3: CASSKDRGLGQPQHF. The CDR3, as DNA: TGTGCCAGTAGCAAGGACAGGGGGCTAGGGCAGCCCCAGCATTTT. V is TRBV19 and J is TRBJ1-5, with 11 bases aligning to TRBD1. The V gene's germline CDR1 is LNHDA and CDR2 SQIVND (reference sequence). V lost 6 bases, J lost 7 bases, and 8 bases stayed unmatched. This CDR3 contains 15 residues.

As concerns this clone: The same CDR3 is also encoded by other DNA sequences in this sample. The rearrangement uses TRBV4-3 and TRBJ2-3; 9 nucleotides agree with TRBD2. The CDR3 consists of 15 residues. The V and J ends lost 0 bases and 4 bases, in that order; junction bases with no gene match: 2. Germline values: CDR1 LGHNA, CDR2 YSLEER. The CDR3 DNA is TGCGCCAGCAGCCAAGATAGCGGGAGAGCAGATACGCAGTATTTT. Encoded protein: CASSQDSGRADTQYF.